This section outlines one TCR beta chain sequence together with its context. The data were obtained in a study of T cells in tuberculosis. Study in general: IGRA-negative adolescents, IGRA-positive adolescents with latent tuberculosis and adults with active tuberculosis formed this South African cohort.

Trimming pared 0 bases from V and 2 bases from J, leaving 21 bases between. Per the germline V gene, CDR1 is PRHDT and CDR2 is FYEKMQ (reference sequence). CDR3 length: 19 residues. Measured with immunoSEQ multiplex PCR; TCRdb has only the in-frame clones, and not every one. Of 25,000 to 40,000 clones in the sample, under 95% were seen once. The sequenced sample consisted of PBMCs. The chain uses TRBV13 and TRBJ2-3; a weak D match, TRBD2 (6 bases). The sequence derives from a donor aged 5 to 30 with latent tuberculosis or without tuberculosis infection. Some clones in this sample may be carry-over from other donors' samples. In DNA form, the CDR3 reads TGTGCCAGCAGCTTAGGGGGGGGACTCCACCGTATATACACAGATACGCAGTATTTT. The encoded protein is CASSLGGGLHRIYTDTQYF.